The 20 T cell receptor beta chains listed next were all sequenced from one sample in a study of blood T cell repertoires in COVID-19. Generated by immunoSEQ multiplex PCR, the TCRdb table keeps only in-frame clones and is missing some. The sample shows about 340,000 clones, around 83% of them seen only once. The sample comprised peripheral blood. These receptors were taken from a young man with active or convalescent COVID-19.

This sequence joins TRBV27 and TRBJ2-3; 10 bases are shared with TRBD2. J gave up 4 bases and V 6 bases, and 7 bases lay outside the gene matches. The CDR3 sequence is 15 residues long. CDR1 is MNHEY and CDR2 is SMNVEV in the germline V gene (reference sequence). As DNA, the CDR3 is TGTGCCAGCAGGGTAGCGGGAGGCCGCTCAGATACGCAGTATTTT. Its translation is CASRVAGGRSDTQYF.

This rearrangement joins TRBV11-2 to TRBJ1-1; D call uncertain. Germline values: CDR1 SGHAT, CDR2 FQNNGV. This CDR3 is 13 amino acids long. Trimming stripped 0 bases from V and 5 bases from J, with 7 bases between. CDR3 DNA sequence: TGTGCCAGCAGCTTAGAATGGAGGACTGAAGCTTTCTTT. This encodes CASSLEWRTEAFF.

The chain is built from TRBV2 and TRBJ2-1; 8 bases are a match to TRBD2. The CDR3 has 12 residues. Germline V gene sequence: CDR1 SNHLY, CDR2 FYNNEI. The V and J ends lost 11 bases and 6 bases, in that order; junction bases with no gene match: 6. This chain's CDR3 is CALRSGGNEQFF. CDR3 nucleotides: TGTGCCCTCCGCAGCGGGGGCAATGAGCAGTTCTTC.

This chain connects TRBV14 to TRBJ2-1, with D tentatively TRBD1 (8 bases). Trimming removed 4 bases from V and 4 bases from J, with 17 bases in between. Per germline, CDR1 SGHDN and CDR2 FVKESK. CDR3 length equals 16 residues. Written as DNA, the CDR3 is TGTGCCAGCAGCCCGATACAGGGGGGGCCGTACAATGAGCAGTTCTTC. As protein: CASSPIQGGPYNEQFF.

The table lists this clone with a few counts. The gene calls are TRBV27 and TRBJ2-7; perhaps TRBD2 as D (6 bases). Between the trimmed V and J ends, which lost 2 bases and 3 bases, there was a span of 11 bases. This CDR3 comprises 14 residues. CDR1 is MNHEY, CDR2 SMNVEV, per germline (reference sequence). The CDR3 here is CASSLGGADYEQYF. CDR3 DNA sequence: TGTGCCAGCAGTTTAGGAGGGGCCGACTACGAGCAGTACTTC.

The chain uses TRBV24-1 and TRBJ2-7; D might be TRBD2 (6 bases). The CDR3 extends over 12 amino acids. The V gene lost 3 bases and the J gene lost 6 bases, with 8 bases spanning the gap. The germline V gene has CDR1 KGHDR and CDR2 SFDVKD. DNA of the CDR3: TGTGCCACCAGTGATGGGGGGAGCGAGCAGTACTTC. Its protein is CATSDGGSEQYF.

CDR3: CASRREEGARTEAFF. Here the CDR3 DNA reads TGTGCCAGCAGAAGAGAAGAGGGGGCGCGAACTGAAGCTTTCTTT. The chain recombines TRBV11-3 with TRBJ1-1; TRBD1 matches 7 bases. This CDR3 region has 15 residues. J gave up 5 bases and V 6 bases, and 12 bases lay outside the gene matches. The germline V gene encodes CDR1 SGHNT and CDR2 YENEEA.

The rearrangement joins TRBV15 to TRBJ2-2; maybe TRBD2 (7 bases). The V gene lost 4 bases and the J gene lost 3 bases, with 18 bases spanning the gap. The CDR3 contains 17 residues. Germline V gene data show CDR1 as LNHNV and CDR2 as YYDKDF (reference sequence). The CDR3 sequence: CATSKVGGQGYTGELFF. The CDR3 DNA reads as TGTGCCACCAGCAAAGTCGGGGGGCAGGGATACACCGGGGAGCTGTTTTTT.

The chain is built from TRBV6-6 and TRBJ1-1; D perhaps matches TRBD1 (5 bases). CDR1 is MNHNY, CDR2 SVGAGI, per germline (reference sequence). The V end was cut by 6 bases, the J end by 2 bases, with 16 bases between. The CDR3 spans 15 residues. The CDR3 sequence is CASSLGAGRNTEAFF. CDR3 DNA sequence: TGTGCCAGCAGCCTCGGGGCGGGAAGAAACACTGAAGCTTTCTTT.

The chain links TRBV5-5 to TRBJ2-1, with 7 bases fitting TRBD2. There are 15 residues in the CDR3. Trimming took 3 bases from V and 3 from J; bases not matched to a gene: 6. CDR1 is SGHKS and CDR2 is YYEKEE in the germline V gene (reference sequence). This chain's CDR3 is CASSSSGDFYNEQFF. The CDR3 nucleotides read TGTGCCAGCAGCTCCAGCGGGGATTTCTACAATGAGCAGTTCTTC.

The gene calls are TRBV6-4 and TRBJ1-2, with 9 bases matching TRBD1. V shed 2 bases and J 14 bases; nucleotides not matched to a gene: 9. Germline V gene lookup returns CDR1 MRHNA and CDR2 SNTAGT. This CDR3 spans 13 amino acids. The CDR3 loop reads CASSDGPQGAKTF. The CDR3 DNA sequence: TGTGCCAGCAGTGACGGCCCACAGGGGGCTAAAACCTTC.

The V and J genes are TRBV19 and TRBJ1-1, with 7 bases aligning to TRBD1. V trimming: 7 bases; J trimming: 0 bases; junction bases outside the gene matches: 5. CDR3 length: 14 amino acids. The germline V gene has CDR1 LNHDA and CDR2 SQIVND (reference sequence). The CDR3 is CASTLDRMNTEAFF. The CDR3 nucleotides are TGTGCCAGTACCCTGGACAGGATGAACACTGAAGCTTTCTTT. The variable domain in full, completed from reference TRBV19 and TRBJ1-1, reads DGGITQSPKYLFRKEGQNVTLSCEQNLNHDAMYWYRQDPGQGLRLIYYSQIVNDFQKGDIAEGYSVSREKKESFPLTVTSAQKNPTAFYLCASTLDRMNTEAFFGQGTRLTVV.

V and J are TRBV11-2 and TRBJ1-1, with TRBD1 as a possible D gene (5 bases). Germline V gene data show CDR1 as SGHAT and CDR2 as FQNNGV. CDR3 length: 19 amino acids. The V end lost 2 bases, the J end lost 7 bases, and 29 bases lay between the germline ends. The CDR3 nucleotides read TGTGCCAGCAGCTTATTCCCCCCACAGGCGGCTCACTCCCCGGTTGAAGCTTTCTTT. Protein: CASSLFPPQAAHSPVEAFF.

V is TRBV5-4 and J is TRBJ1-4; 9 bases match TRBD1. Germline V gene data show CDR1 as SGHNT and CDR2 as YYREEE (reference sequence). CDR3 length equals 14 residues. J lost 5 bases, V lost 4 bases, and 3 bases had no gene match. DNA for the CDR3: TGTGCCAGCAGCGGACAGGGGCAAAATGAAAAACTGTTTTTT. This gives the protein CASSGQGQNEKLFF. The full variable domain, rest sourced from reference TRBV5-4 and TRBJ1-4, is ETGVTQSPTHLIKTRGQQVTLRCSSQSGHNTVSWYQQALGQGPQFIFQYYREEENGRGNFPPRFSGLQFPNYSSELNVNALELDDSALYLCASSGQGQNEKLFFGSGTQLSVL.

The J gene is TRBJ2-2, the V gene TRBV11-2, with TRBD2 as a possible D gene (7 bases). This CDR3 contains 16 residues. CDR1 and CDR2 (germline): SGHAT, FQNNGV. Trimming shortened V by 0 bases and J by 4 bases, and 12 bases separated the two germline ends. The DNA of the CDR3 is TGTGCCAGCAGCTTAGATGGGAGGGGGACCACCGGGGAGCTGTTTTTT. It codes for CASSLDGRGTTGELFF.

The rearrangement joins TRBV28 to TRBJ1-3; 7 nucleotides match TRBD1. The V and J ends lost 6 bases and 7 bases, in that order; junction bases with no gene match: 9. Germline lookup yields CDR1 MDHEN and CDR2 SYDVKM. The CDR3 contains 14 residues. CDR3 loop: CASRGRVQGNTIYF. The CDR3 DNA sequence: TGTGCCAGCAGGGGTAGGGTACAGGGGAACACCATATATTTT.

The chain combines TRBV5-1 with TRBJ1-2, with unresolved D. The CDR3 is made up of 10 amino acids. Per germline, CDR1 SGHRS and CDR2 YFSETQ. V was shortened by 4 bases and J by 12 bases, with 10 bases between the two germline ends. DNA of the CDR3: TGCGCCAGCAGCCCCCGGAGCGACACCTTC. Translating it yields CASSPRSDTF.

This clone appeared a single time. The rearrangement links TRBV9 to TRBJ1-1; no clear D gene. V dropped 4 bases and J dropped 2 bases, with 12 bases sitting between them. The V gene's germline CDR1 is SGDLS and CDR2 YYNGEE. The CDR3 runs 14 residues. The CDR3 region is CASSTDTLNTEAFF. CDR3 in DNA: TGTGCCAGCAGCACAGACACGCTTAACACTGAAGCTTTCTTT.

The CDR3 bases are TGTGCCAGCAGCTTAAGACAGGGCAACTACAATGAGCAGTTCTTC. This gives the protein CASSLRQGNYNEQFF. V and J are TRBV9 and TRBJ2-1; 7 bases map to TRBD1. J was trimmed by 3 bases and V by 4 bases; bases with no gene match: 7. The germline gives CDR1 SGDLS, CDR2 YYNGEE. The CDR3 loop spans 15 amino acids.

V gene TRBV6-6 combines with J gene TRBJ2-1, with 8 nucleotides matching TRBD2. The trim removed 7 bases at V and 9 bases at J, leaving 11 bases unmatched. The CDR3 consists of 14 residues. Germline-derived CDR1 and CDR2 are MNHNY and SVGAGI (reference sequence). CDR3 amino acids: CASTLTSGRTEQFF. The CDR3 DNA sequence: TGTGCCAGCACCCTTACTAGCGGTCGTACTGAGCAGTTCTTC.